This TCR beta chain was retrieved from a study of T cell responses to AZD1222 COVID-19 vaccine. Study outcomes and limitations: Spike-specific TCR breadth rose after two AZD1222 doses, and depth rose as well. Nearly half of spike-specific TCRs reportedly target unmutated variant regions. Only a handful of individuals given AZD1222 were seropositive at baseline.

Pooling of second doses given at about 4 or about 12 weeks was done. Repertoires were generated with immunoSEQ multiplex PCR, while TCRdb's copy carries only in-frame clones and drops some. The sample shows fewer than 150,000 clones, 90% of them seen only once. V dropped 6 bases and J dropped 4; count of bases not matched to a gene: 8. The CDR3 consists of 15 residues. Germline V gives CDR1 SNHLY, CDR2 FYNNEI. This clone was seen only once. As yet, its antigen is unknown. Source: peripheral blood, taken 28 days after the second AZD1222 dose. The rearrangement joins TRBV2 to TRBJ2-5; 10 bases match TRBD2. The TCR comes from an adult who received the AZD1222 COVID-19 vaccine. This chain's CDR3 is CASRPSRLAGETQYF. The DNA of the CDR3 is TGTGCCAGCAGACCCTCAAGACTAGCGGGAGAGACCCAGTACTTC.